This paragraph covers one T cell receptor (beta chain) sequence. Its antigen is undetermined. V dropped 8 bases and J dropped 2; count of bases not matched to a gene: 11. CDR1 is SNHLY and CDR2 is FYNNEI in the germline V gene. This CDR3 spans 15 amino acids. The source of the sample is a study of T cell responses to AZD1222 COVID-19 vaccine. Findings and limits, study-wide: Baseline antibody screening turned up just a handful of seropositive AZD1222 recipients.

Profiled with immunoSEQ multiplex PCR; TCRdb holds only in-frame clones, not every one. The sample holds roughly 150,000 clones, 87% seen once. This sample comprised peripheral blood, obtained 28 days after the second AZD1222 dose. This receptor was identified in an adult who received the AZD1222 COVID-19 vaccine. The chain recombines TRBV2 with TRBJ2-5; 7 nucleotides agree with TRBD2. CDR3 coding DNA: TGTGCCAGCGCGGGAGAGAGTCTCCTTCAAGAGACCCAGTACTTC. It is translated as CASAGESLLQETQYF.